The present TCR beta chain was sequenced within a study of cytomegalovirus exposure and HLA in healthy donors (dated by TCRdb to 2015 to 2018). In the study overall: A later analysis indicated that the 120 validation repertoires were generated on the platform also employed for the approximately 700 repertoires of the first cohort. The study aimed to test whether signatures of past pathogen exposure could be identified by cataloging public T cell receptors. Along with the approximately 600-subject first cohort, a separate validation cohort of 120 different subjects was used. The study combined high-throughput TCR immunosequencing, statistical association of individual TCRs with disease status, and machine learning to predict cytomegalovirus infection status. Beyond this particular receptor, the publication reports: The classifier was reported to diagnose cytomegalovirus status with high specificity and sensitivity in both the original cohort and the validation cohort. In vitro tests confirmed that a few of the cytomegalovirus-associated TCR beta chains recognize cytomegalovirus antigens. The authors suggested that the approach could potentially be generalized to other disease states and immunological phenotypes. Of the cluster scores, approximately 95% were above 0 in a later analysis, which found that TCRs clustered in the first cohort also tended to co-occur in the 110 or so validation repertoires. While some public TCRs were present in many individuals, most TCR sequences turned up only very rarely across donors. A later analysis had no HLA typing for the validation cohort, so co-occurrence there was scored across all 130 or so repertoires. A total of around 150 TCR beta chains were listed by the study as associated with cytomegalovirus.

Concerning this clone: Its antigen remains undetermined. No much larger clone is present one base from it, and per-base qualities are unavailable.

Ends trimmed: V by 1 base, J by 4 bases; bases unmatched to a gene: 14. The CDR3 runs 18 amino acids, cysteine and phenylalanine included. This entry keeps only the CDR3 DNA: 54 bases, framed from base 1. The germline V gene supplies CDR1 SGHTA and CDR2 FQGTGA. Library preparation employed the immunoSEQ multiplex PCR assay. The paper's data handling went like this. A statistical classification framework was developed to diagnose cytomegalovirus status using the catalog of TCR beta chain sequences. TCRdb mirrors the immuneACCESS table, restricted to in-frame sequences. Some clones are absent from its copies; in checked studies, under half trace to an unresolved V gene, and the reason for the others is unknown. Clone size and V and J calls were adopted from that table, with D and trimming inferred from the DNA. A total of some 110,000 clones appear in this sample, about 94% of them only once. The ten largest clones represent 1% to 1.5% of the sample.

The donors were included in the validation cohort of 100 to 150 subjects, a group kept apart from the roughly 700-subject first cohort. The TCR originated in a woman younger than 35 in good health and CMV-seronegative. Sequenced sample: PBMCs. The chain links TRBV7-3 with TRBJ1-1, and 8 bases in between align with TRBD1. The CDR3 region: CASSLRRGDQGARTEAFF. DNA sequence: TGTGCCAGCAGCTTAAGAAGGGGGGACCAGGGGGCGCGCACTGAAGCTTTCTTT.